This T cell receptor beta chain was found in a study of blood T cells in healthy people across ages. Study-level results: As age increased, TCR beta diversity per million T cells fell in a roughly linear fashion.

Comments on this clonotype: The target antigen is unknown.

This CDR3 is 16 amino acids long. Trimming took off 6 bases at V and 0 bases at J, with 17 bases between the two ends. With a J-beta primer mix and a sample-barcoded 5' primer, a second PCR ran 7 to 11 cycles. Sequencing yielded, for each sample, at least 3 million paired-end reads carrying CDR3. Via MiXCR, TCRdb re-called the 5' RACE reads, giving one row per CDR3 protein. The data show 710,000 or so distinct CDR3 sequences, about 30% seen once. Sequencing was done on a sample of blood. This TCR came from a woman of 80 years or more in good health. This chain connects TRBV12-3 or TRBV12-4 to TRBJ1-1; maybe TRBD1 (6 bases). The CDR3 DNA reads as TGTGCCAGCAGACAGGAGGGCCGGGGGCTGAACACTGAAGCTTTCTTT. It codes for CASRQEGRGLNTEAFF.